The present entry profiles one T cell receptor (beta chain) with its context. The target antigen is unknown. CDR3 size: 16 residues. CDR1 and CDR2 (germline): SGHRS, YFSETQ. J gave up 6 bases and V 3 bases, and 8 bases lay outside the gene matches. The data belong to a study of CD8 T cells in Susac syndrome. At the level of the study: At the time of blood draw, patients with Susac syndrome were therapy-naive, receiving corticosteroids, or receiving intravenous immunoglobulin alone. The study, taken as a whole, reports: The CD4+ T cell repertoires, which came from Susac syndrome patients, showed no sign of clonal expansion.

RNA in amounts of about 0.5 to 1 ug was reverse transcribed with random hexamers. The method of amplification for TCR beta CDR3 was immunoSEQ multiplex PCR, covering 54 Vbeta and 13 Jbeta. From the immunoSEQ multiplex PCR reads, TCRdb called clonotypes with MiXCR, one entry per CDR3 protein. The sample consists of roughly 250,000 distinct CDR3 sequences, less than 96% of them appearing once. The origin of this receptor is a human donor with Susac syndrome. The chain carries TRBV5-1 and TRBJ2-3; 12 bases agree with TRBD2. Sequencing used CD4+ T cells from PBMCs. The CDR3 region is CASSSRTSGTADTQYF. CDR3 coding DNA: TGCGCCAGCAGCTCGAGGACTAGCGGGACCGCGGATACGCAGTATTTT. Supplemented by reference TRBV5-1 and TRBJ2-3, the full variable domain reads KAGVTQTPRYLIKTRGQQVTLSCSPISGHRSVSWYQQTPGQGLQFLFEYFSETQRNKGNFPGRFSGRQFSNSRSEMNVSTLELGDSALYLCASSSRTSGTADTQYFGPGTRLTVL.